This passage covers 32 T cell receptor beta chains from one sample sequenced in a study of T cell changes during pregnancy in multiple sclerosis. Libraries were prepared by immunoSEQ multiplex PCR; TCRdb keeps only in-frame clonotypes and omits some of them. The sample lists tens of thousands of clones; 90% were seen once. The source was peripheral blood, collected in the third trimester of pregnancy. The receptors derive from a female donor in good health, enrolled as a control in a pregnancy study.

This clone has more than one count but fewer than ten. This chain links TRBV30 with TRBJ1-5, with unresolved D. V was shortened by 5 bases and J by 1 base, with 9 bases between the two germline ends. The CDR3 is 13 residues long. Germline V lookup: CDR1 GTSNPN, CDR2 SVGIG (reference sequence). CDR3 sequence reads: CAWGLQSNQPQHF. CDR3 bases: TGTGCCTGGGGACTACAAAGCAATCAGCCCCAGCATTTT. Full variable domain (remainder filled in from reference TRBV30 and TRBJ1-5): SQTIHQWPATLVQPVGSPLSLECTVEGTSNPNLYWYRQAAGRGLQLLFYSVGIGQISSEVPQNLSASRPQDRQFILSSKKLLLSDSGFYLCAWGLQSNQPQHFGDGTRLSIL.

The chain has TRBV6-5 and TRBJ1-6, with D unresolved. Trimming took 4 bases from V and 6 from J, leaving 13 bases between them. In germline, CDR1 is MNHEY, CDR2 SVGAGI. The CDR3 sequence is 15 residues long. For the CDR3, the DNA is TGTGCCAGCAGTTTCGGGGTGGGTCGTAATTCACCCCTCCACTTT. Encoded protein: CASSFGVGRNSPLHF.

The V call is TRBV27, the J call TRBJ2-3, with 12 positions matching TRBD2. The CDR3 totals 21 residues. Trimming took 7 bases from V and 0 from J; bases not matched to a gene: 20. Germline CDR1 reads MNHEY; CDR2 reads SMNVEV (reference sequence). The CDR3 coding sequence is TGTGCCAGCACAAAAGAGGAACTAGCGGGAGGCCTCGTCGCTAGCACAGATACGCAGTATTTT. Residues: CASTKEELAGGLVASTDTQYF.

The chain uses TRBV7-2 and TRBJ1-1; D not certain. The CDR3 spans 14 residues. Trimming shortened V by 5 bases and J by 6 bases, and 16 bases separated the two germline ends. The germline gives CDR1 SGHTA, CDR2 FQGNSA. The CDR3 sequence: CASSPISGSAEAFF. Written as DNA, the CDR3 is TGTGCCAGCAGCCCTATTAGTGGTTCGGCTGAAGCTTTCTTT.

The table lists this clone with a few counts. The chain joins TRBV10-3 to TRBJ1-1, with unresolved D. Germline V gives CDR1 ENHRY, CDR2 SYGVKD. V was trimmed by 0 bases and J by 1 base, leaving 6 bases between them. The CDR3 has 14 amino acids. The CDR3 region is CAISESGRNTEAFF. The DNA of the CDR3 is TGTGCCATCAGTGAGTCCGGGAGGAACACTGAAGCTTTCTTT.

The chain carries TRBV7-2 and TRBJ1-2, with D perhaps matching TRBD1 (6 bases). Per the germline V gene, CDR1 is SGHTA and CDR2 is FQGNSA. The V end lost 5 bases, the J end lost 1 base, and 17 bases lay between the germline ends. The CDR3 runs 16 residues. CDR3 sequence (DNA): TGTGCCAGCAGCCCGGCCGCGGTACAGGGTAACTATGGCTACACCTTC. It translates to CASSPAAVQGNYGYTF.

CDR3 region: CASSDQGPNTEAFF. CDR3 DNA sequence: TGTGCCAGCAGTGACCAGGGCCCGAACACTGAAGCTTTCTTT. The rearrangement uses TRBV2 and TRBJ1-1; perhaps TRBD1 as D (5 bases). Germline-derived CDR1 and CDR2 are SNHLY and FYNNEI. The CDR3 loop spans 14 amino acids. Trimming removed 3 bases from V and 1 base from J, with 9 bases in between.

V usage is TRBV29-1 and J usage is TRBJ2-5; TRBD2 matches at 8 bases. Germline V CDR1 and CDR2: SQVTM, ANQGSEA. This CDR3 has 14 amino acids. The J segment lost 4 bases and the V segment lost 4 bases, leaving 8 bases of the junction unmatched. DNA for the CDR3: TGCAGCGTTGTCGGGGGGGCCGGTAGAGAGACCCAGTACTTC. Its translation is CSVVGGAGRETQYF. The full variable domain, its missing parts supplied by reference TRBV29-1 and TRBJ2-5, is SAVISQKPSRDICQRGTSLTIQCQVDSQVTMMFWYRQQPGQSLTLIATANQGSEATYESGFVIDKFPISRPNLTFSTLTVSNMSPEDSSIYLCSVVGGAGRETQYFGPGTRLLVL.

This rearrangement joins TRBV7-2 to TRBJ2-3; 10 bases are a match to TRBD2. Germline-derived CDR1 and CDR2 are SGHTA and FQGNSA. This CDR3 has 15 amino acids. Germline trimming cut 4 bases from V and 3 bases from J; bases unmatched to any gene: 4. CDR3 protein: CASSSLAGETDTQYF. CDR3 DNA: TGTGCCAGCAGCTCCCTAGCGGGGGAAACAGATACGCAGTATTTT.

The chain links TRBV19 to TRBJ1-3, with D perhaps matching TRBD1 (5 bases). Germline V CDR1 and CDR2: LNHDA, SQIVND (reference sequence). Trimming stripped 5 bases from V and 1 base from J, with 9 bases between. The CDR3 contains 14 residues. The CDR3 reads CASSLQASGNTIYF. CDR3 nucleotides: TGTGCCAGTAGTTTACAGGCGTCTGGAAACACCATATATTTT.

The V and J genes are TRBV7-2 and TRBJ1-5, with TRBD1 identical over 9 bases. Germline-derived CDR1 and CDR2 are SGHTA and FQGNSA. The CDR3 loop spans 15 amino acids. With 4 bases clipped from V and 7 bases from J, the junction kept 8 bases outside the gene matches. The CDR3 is CASSSGTGRQQPQHF. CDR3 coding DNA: TGTGCCAGCAGCTCCGGGACAGGGCGCCAACAGCCCCAGCATTTT.

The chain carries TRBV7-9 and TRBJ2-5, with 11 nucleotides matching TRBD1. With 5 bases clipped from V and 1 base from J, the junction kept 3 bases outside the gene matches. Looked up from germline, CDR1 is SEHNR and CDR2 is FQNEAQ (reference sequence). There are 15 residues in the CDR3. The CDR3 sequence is CASSPGTGGQETQYF. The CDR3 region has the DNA TGTGCCAGCAGCCCCGGGACAGGGGGCCAAGAGACCCAGTACTTC.

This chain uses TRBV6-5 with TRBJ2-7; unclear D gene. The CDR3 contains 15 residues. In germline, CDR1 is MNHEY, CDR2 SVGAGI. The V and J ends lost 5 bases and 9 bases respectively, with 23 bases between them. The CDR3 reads CASSAFVGVGSPQYF. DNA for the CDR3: TGTGCCAGCAGTGCCTTTGTGGGCGTAGGTTCTCCGCAGTACTTC.

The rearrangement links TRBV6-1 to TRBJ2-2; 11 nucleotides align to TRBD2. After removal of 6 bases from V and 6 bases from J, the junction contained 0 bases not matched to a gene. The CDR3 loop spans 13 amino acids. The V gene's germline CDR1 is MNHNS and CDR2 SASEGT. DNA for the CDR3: TGTGCCAGCAGGGGACTAGCGGCCGGGGAGCTGTTTTTT. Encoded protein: CASRGLAAGELFF.

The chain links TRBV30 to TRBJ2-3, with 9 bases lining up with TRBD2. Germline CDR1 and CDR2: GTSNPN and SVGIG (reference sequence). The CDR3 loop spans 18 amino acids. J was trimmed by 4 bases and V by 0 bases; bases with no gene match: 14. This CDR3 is CAWSVHWGAGGLPDTQYF. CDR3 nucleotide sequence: TGTGCCTGGAGTGTACATTGGGGAGCGGGAGGACTGCCAGATACGCAGTATTTT.

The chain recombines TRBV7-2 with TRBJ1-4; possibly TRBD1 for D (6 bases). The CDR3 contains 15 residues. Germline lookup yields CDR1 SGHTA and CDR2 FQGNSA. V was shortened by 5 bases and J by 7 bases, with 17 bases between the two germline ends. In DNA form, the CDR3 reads TGTGCCAGCAGCGTCCTCCGGGGGGCGGGTGAAAAACTGTTTTTT. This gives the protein CASSVLRGAGEKLFF.

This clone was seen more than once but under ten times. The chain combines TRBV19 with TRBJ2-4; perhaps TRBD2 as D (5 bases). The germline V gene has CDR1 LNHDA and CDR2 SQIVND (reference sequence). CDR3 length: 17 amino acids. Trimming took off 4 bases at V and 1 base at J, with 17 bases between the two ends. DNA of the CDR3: TGTGCCAGTAGTACCGAGCGGACGGTAACCGCCAAAAACATTCAGTACTTC. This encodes CASSTERTVTAKNIQYF. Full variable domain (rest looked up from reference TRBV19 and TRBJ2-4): DGGITQSPKYLFRKEGQNVTLSCEQNLNHDAMYWYRQDPGQGLRLIYYSQIVNDFQKGDIAEGYSVSREKKESFPLTVTSAQKNPTAFYLCASSTERTVTAKNIQYFGAGTRLSVL.

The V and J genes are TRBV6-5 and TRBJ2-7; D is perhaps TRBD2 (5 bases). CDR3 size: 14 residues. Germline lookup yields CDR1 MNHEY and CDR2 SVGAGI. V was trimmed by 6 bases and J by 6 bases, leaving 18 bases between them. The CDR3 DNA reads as TGTGCCAGCAGGTCGTGGGAGTGGCTAGGCGAGCAGTACTTC. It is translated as CASRSWEWLGEQYF.

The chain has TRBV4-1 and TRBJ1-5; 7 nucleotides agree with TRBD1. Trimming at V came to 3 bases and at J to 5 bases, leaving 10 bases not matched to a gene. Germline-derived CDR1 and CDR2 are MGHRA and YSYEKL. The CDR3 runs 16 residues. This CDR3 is CASSQGSDRVDQPQHF. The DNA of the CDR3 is TGCGCCAGCAGCCAGGGATCCGACAGGGTCGATCAGCCCCAGCATTTT.

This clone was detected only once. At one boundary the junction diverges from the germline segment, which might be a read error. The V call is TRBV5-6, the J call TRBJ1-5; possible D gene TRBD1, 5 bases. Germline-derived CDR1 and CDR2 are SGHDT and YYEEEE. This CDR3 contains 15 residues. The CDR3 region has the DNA TGTGCCGGCAGCTCCGGGGGGAGGAACAATCAGCCCCAGCATTTT. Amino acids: CAGSSGGRNNQPQHF.

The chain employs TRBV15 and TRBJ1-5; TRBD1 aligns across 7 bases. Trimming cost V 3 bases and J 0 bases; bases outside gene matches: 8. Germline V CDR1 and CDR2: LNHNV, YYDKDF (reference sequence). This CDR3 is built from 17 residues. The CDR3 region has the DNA TGTGCCACCAGCAGCGGACAGGCCCGCTATAGCAATCAGCCCCAGCATTTT. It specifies CATSSGQARYSNQPQHF. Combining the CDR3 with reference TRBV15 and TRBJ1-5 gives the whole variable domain DAMVIQNPRYQVTQFGKPVTLSCSQTLNHNVMYWYQQKSSQAPKLLFHYYDKDFNNEADTPDNFQSRRPNTSFCFLDIRSPGLGDTAMYLCATSSGQARYSNQPQHFGDGTRLSIL.

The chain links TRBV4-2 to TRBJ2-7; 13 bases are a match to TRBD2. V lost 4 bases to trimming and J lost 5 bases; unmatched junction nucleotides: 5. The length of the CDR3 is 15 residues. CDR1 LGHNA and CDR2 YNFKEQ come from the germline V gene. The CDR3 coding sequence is TGTGCCAGCAGCCCACTAGCGGGAGGGTCGAACGAGCAGTACTTC. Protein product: CASSPLAGGSNEQYF.

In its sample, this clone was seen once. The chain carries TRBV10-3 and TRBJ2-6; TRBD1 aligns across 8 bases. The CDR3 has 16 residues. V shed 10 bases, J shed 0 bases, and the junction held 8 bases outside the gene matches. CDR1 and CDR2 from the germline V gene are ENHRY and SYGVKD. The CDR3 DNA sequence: TGTGCCACCTCGGACAGGGCGAGCTCTGGGGCCAACGTCCTGACTTTC. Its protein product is CATSDRASSGANVLTF.

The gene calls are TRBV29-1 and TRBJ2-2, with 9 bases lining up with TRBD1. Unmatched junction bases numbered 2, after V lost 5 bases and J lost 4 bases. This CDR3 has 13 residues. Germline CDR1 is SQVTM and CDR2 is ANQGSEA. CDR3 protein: CSVMTGGTGELFF. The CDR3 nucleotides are TGCAGCGTTATGACAGGGGGCACCGGGGAGCTGTTTTTT.

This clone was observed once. The CDR3 is CASSMVGGTEAFF. As DNA, the CDR3 is TGTGCCAGCAGCATGGTAGGGGGCACTGAAGCTTTCTTT. V usage is TRBV6-5 and J usage is TRBJ1-1, with D possibly being TRBD1 (6 bases). This CDR3 has 13 amino acids. Germline CDR1 reads MNHEY; CDR2 reads SVGAGI. V was trimmed by 6 bases and J by 4 bases, leaving 12 bases between them.

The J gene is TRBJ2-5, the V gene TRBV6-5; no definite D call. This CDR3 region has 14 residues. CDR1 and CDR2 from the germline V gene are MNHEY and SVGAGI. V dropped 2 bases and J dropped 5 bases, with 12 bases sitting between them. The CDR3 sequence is CASSYGSRRETQYF. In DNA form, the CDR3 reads TGTGCCAGCAGTTACGGTAGTAGGCGGGAGACCCAGTACTTC.

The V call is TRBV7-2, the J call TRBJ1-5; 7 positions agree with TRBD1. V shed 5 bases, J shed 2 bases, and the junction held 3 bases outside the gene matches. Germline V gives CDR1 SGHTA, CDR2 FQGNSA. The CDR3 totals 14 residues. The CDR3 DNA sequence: TGTGCCAGCAGCCCCACAGGGGGCAATCAGCCCCAGCATTTT. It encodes CASSPTGGNQPQHF.

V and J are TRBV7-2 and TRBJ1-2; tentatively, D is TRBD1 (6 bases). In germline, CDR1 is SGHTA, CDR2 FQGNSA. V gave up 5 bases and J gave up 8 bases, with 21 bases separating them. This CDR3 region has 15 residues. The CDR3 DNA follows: TGTGCCAGCAGCAGAAGCTCGGGGGGCGCACAGGGCTACACCTTC. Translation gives CASSRSSGGAQGYTF.

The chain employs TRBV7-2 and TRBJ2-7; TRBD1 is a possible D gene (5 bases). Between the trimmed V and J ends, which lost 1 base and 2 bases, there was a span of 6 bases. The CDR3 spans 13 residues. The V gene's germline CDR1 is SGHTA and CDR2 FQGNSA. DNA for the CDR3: TGTGCCAGCAGCTTAGACAGGCCCTACGAGCAGTACTTC. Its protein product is CASSLDRPYEQYF.

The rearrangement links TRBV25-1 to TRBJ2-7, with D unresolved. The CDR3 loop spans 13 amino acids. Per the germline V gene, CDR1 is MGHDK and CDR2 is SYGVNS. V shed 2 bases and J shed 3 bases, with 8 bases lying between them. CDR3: CASSEHGSYEQYF. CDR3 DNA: TGTGCCAGCAGTGAACATGGCAGCTACGAGCAGTACTTC.

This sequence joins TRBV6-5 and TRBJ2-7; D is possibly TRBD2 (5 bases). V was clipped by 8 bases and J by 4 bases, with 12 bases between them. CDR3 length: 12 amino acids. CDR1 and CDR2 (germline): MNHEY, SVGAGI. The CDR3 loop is CASRAGRYEQYF. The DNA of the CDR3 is TGTGCCAGCCGGGCGGGCAGGTACGAGCAGTACTTC.

Here the CDR3 reads CASREQGRIDTQYF. The CDR3 DNA is TGTGCCAGCCGAGAACAGGGAAGAATCGATACGCAGTATTTT. The J gene is TRBJ2-3, the V gene TRBV19; possibly TRBD1 for D (6 bases). CDR1 LNHDA and CDR2 SQIVND come from the germline V gene (reference sequence). Trimming removed 9 bases at V and 6 bases at J, with 19 bases between. The length of the CDR3 is 14 residues.